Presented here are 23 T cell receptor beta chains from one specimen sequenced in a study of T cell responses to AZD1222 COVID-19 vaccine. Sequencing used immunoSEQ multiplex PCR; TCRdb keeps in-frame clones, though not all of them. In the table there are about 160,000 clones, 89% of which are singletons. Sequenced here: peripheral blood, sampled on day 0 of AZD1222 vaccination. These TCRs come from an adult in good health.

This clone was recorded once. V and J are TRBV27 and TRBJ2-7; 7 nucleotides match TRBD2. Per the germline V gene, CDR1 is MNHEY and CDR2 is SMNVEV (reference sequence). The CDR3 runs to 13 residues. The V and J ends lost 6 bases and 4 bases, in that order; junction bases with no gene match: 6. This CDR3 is CASSPGLQYEQYF. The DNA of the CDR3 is TGTGCCAGCAGCCCGGGACTACAGTACGAGCAGTACTTC.

The CDR3 DNA sequence: TGTGCCAGTAGTATGCTGTTGAGCTCTGGGGCCAACGTCCTGACTTTC. Protein: CASSMLLSSGANVLTF. This chain connects TRBV19 to TRBJ2-6; D unclear. This CDR3 is 16 amino acids long. V was cut by 3 bases and J by 0 bases, with 9 bases left in between. CDR1 LNHDA and CDR2 SQIVND come from the germline V gene (reference sequence).

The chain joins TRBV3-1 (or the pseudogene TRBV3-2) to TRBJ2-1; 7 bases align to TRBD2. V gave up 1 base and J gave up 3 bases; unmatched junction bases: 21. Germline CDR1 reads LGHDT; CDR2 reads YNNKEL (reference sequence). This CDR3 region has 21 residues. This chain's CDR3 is CASSQARFSSGLRVIYNEQFF. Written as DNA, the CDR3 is TGTGCCAGCAGCCAAGCCCGCTTTTCTAGCGGCCTCCGAGTGATCTACAATGAGCAGTTCTTC.

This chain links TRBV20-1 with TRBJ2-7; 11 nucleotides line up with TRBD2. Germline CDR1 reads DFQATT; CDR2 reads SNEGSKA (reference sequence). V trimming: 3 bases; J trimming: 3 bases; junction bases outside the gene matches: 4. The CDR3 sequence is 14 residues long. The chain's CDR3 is CSASPSGRNYEQYF. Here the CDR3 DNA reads TGCAGTGCTAGTCCTAGCGGGAGGAACTACGAGCAGTACTTC.

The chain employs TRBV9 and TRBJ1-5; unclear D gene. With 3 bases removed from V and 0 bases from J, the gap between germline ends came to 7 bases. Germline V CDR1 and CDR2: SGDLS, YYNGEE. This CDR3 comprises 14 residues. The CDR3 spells CASSADYSNQPQHF. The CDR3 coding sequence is TGTGCCAGCAGCGCAGACTATAGCAATCAGCCCCAGCATTTT.

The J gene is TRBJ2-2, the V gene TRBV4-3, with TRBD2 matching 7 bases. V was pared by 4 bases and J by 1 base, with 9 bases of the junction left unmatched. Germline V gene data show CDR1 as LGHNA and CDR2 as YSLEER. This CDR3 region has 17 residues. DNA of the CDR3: TGCGCCAGCAGCCCGTTAACGGGAGGTTTGAACACCGGGGAGCTGTTTTTT. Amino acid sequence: CASSPLTGGLNTGELFF.

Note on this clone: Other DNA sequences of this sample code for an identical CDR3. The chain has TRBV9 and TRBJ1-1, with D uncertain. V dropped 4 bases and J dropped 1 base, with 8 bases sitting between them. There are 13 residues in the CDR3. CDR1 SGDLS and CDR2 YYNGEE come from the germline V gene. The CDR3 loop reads CASSLTGNTEAFF. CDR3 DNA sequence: TGTGCCAGCAGCCTCACTGGGAACACTGAAGCTTTCTTT.

The CDR3 region has the DNA TGTGCCAGCTCAATCCAGGGGGCGGCTAACACTGAAGCTTTCTTT. This encodes CASSIQGAANTEAFF. The chain is built from TRBV18 and TRBJ1-1; TRBD1 aligns across 8 bases. From germline, CDR1 is KGHSH and CDR2 LQKENI. This CDR3 comprises 15 residues. Trimming removed 5 bases from V and 2 bases from J; junction bases left unmatched: 7. Full variable domain (outside the CDR3, taken from reference TRBV18 and TRBJ1-1): NAGVMQNPRHLVRRRGQEARLRCSPMKGHSHVYWYRQLPEEGLKFMVYLQKENIIDESGMPKERFSAEFPKEGPSILRIQQVVRGDSAAYFCASSIQGAANTEAFFGQGTRLTVV.

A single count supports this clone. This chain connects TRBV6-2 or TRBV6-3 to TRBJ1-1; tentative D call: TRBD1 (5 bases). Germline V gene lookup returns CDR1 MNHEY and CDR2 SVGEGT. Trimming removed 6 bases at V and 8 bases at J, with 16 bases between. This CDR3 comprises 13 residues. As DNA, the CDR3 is TGTGCCAGCAGCTGGGGAGGGGCGCGGGAAGCTTTCTTT. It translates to CASSWGGAREAFF.

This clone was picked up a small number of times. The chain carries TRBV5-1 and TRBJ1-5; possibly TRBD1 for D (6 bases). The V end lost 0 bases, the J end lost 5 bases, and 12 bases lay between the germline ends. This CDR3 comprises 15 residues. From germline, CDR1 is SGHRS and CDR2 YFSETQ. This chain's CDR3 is CASSLDGGRDQPQHF. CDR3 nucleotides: TGCGCCAGCAGCTTGGACGGGGGCCGCGATCAGCCCCAGCATTTT.

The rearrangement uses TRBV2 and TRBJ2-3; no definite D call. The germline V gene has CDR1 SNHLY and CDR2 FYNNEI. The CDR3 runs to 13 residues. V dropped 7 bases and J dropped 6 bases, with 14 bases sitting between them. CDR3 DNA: TGTGCCAGCAAAGAGGCTAGAACGGATACGCAGTATTTT. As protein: CASKEARTDTQYF.

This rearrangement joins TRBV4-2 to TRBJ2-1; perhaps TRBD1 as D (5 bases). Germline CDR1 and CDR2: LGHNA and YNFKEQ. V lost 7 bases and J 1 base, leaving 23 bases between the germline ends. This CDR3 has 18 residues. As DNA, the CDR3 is TGTGCCAGCACCCCCAGGGATGGGTTATTTGGGTCCTACAATGAGCAGTTCTTC. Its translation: CASTPRDGLFGSYNEQFF.

The CDR3, as DNA: TGTGCCAGCAGTTCCTACCCTGGGCCGAACACTGAAGCTTTCTTT. This codes for CASSSYPGPNTEAFF. This sequence joins TRBV27 and TRBJ1-1, with D unclear. This CDR3 has 15 residues. Germline V gene lookup returns CDR1 MNHEY and CDR2 SMNVEV (reference sequence). V was shortened by 4 bases and J by 1 base, with 13 bases between the two germline ends.

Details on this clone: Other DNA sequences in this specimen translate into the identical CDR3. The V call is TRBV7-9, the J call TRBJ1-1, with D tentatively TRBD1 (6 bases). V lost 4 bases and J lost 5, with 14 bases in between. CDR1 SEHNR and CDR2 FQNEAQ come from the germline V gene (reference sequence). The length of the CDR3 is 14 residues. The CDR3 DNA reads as TGTGCCAGCAGCTCACAACAGGGAGGAACTGAAGCTTTCTTT. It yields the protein CASSSQQGGTEAFF.

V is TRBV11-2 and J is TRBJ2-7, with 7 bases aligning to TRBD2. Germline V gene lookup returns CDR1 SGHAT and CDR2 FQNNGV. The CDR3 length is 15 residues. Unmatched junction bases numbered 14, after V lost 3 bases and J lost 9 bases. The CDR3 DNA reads TGTGCCAGCAGCTTGAGACTAGCCGATCCTCGGGGGCAGTACTTC. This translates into CASSLRLADPRGQYF.

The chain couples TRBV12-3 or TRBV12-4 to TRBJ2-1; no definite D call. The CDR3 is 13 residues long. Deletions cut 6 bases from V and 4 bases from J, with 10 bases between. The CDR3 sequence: CASSLEEYNEQFF. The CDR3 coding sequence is TGTGCCAGCAGCCTGGAAGAGTACAATGAGCAGTTCTTC.

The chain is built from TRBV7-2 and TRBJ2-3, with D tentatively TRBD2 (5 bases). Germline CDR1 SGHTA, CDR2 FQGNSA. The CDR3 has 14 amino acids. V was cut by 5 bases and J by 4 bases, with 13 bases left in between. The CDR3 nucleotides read TGTGCCAGCAGCCCTGACGGGAAGGCAGATACGCAGTATTTT. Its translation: CASSPDGKADTQYF.

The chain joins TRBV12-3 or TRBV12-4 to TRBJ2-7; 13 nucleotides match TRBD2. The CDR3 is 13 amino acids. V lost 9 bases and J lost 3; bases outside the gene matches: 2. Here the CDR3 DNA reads TGTGCCAGTTGGACTAGCGGGAGCTACGAGCAGTACTTC. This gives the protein CASWTSGSYEQYF.

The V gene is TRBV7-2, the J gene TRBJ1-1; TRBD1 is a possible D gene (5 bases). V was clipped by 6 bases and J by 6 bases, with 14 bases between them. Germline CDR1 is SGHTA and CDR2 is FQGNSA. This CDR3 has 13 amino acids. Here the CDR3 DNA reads TGTGCCAGCAGTACACGGGGGTACTCTGAAGCTTTCTTT. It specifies CASSTRGYSEAFF.

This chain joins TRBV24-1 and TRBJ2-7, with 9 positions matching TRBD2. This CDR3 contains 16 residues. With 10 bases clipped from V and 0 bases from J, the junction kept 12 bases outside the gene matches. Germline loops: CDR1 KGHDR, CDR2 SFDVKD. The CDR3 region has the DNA TGTGCCACGACAGGACCGCTAGCGGGGTCCTCCTACGAGCAGTACTTC. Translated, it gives CATTGPLAGSSYEQYF.

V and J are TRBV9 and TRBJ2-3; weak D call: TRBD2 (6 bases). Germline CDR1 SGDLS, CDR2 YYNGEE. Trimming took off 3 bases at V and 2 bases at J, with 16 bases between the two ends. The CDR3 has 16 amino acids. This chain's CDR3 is CASSARWGLLTDTQYF. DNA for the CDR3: TGTGCCAGCAGCGCCCGCTGGGGACTTCTCACAGATACGCAGTATTTT.

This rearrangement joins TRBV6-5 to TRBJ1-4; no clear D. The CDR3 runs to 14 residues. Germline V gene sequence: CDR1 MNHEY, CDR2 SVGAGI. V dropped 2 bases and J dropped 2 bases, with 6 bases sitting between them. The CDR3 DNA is TGTGCCAGCAGTTACCTACAGACTAATGAAAAACTGTTTTTT. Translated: CASSYLQTNEKLFF.

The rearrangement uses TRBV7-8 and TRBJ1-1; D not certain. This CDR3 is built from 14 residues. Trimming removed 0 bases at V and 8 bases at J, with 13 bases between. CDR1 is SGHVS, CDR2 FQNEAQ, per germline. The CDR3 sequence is CASSLATMGNEAFF. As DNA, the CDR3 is TGTGCCAGCAGCTTAGCGACGATGGGAAACGAAGCTTTCTTT.